This T cell receptor beta chain was identified in a study of T and B cells in COVID-19 patients. The wider study: Blood was sampled from COVID-19 patients who were either actively infected or recovered. Active-infection patients were older, median 67 years, than recovered patients, median about 36 years.

Blood genomic DNA input for TRB amplification was roughly 230-550 ng. The V and J ends lost 2 bases and 7 bases, in that order; junction bases with no gene match: 11. This CDR3 is 15 amino acids long. Germline loops: CDR1 GTSNPN, CDR2 SVGIG (reference sequence). Study-wide points: Exclusive to the recovered cohort were thousands of TCR clusters, around 30 of them with low generation probability.

This clonotype is medium-sized within its sample. Its specificity is unknown. BIOMED2 TRB-A/B primer pools were used in multiplex TRB PCR. TCRdb passed the multiplex PCR reads through MiXCR, listing each CDR3 protein once. The profile shows about 4,000 distinct CDR3 sequences, roughly 25% of them singletons. This sequence joins TRBV30 and TRBJ1-5; 7 bases are shared with TRBD1. Sequencing used blood. The receptor was isolated from a human donor with active COVID-19. In nucleotides, the CDR3 is TGTGCCTGGAGTACTCTCCGACAGGGATCACAGCCCCAGCATTTT. As protein: CAWSTLRQGSQPQHF.